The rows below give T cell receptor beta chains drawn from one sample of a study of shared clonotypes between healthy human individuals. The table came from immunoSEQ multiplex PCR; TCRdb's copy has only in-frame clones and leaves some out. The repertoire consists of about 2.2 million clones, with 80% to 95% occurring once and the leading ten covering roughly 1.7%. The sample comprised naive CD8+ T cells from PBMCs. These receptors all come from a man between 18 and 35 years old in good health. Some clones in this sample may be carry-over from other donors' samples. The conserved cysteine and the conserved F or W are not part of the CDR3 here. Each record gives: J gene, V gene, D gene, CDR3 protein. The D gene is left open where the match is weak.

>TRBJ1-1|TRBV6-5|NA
ASKNTEGITEAF
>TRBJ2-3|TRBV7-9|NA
ASSFWTATDTQY
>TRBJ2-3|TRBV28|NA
ASRPRGTDTQY
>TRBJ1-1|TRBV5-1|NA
ASSLGTGQTNTEAF
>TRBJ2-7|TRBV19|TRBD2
ASSGPGLAGEQY
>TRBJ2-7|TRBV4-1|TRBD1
ASSQLWGQGLYEQY
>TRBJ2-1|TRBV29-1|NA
SVETRVYNEQF
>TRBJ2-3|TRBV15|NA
ATKGPGSTDTQY
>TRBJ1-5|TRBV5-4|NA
ASSVQGINQPQH
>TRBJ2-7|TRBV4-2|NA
ASSQEFYGGKRYEQY
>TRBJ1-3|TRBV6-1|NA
ASSDKPGRKLGDTIY
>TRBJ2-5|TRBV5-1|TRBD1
ASSFTGGSMKTQY
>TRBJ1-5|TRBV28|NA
ASSLQPEDSNQPQH
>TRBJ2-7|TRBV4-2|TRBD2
ASSQGLAGAYEQY
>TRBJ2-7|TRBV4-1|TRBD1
ASSQRGTGDLEQY
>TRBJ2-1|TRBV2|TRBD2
ATPTSGRPQEQF
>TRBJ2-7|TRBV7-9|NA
ASSGRDSSYEQY
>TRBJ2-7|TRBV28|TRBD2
ASSFTSGILYEQY
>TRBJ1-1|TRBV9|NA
ASSRPNTEAF
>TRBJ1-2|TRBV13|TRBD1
ASSFGQGSNYGYT
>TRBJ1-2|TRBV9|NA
ASSVDGFGYT
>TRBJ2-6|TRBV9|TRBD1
ASSATGGAGANVLT
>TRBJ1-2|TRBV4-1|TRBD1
ASSQNARGRNYGYT
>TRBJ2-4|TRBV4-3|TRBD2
ASSQLLAGTIQY